Listed below are T cell receptor beta chains from one sample, sequenced in a study of blood T cell repertoires in COVID-19. Here immunoSEQ multiplex PCR was the method, and the copy in TCRdb shows in-frame clones only, minus some. The data show hundreds of thousands of clones, with about 89% seen just once and over 4% held by the top ten. The sample comprised PBMCs or T cells enriched from blood (not recorded which). These receptors were obtained from a man in his sixties who had recovered from COVID-19. CDR3s include the opening cysteine and the closing phenylalanine or tryptophan. The D gene is left open where the match is weak. Only part of the rows carry a size: once, few, many, or a class if the clone is expanded.

d_call clone_size j_call v_call cdr3_aa cdr3_nt
TRBD1 - TRBJ1-4 TRBV5-1 CASSLAPGGSNEKLFF TGCGCCAGCAGCTTAGCACCAGGGGGATCTAATGAAAAACTGTTTTTT
- - TRBJ2-1 TRBV7-3 CASSVGVSAYNEQFF TGTGCCAGCAGCGTAGGGGTATCGGCCTACAATGAGCAGTTCTTC
TRBD2 - TRBJ2-1 TRBV18 CASSPLAVGAGGGEQFF TGTGCCAGCTCACCTCTTGCGGTCGGAGCGGGAGGGGGTGAGCAGTTCTTC
TRBD1 - TRBJ1-1 TRBV28 CASSFLVGQTFGAFF TGTGCCAGCAGTTTTCTCGTGGGACAGACTTTTGGAGCTTTCTTT
TRBD2 - TRBJ2-2 TRBV4-1 CASSQDRLAGANTGELFF TGCGCCAGCAGCCAAGATAGACTAGCGGGGGCGAACACCGGGGAGCTGTTTTTT
TRBD1 - TRBJ2-7 TRBV27 CASSALRDSQVEQYF TGTGCCAGCAGTGCCCTACGGGACAGCCAAGTCGAGCAGTACTTC
TRBD2 - TRBJ2-1 TRBV19 CASRTSGGIDEQFF TGTGCCAGTAGGACTAGCGGGGGAATAGATGAGCAGTTCTTC
- - TRBJ1-1 TRBV5-6 CASSLDTASGAFF TGTGCCAGCAGCTTGGATACCGCTAGTGGAGCTTTCTTT
- - TRBJ1-3 TRBV3-1/TRBV3-2 CASSRSSGPSGNTIYF TGTGCCAGCAGCCGTTCCTCAGGGCCCTCTGGAAACACCATATATTTT
TRBD1 - TRBJ1-2 TRBV18 CASSPQGQGGNYGYTF TGTGCCAGCTCACCACAGGGGCAGGGGGGAAACTATGGCTACACCTTC
TRBD1 - TRBJ2-5 TRBV29-1 CSAWTGAQETQYF TGCAGCGCCTGGACAGGGGCCCAAGAGACCCAGTACTTC
- - TRBJ2-1 TRBV7-8 CASSFLEGEQFF TGTGCCAGCAGTTTCCTCGAGGGTGAGCAGTTCTTC
TRBD1 - TRBJ2-7 TRBV4-1 CASSQDSTGRTYEQYF TGCGCCAGCAGCCAAGATTCGACAGGGAGAACCTACGAGCAGTACTTC
TRBD1 - TRBJ2-6 TRBV2 CASSDPSGRGTGANVLTF TGTGCCAGCAGTGATCCTTCGGGCAGGGGGACCGGGGCCAACGTCCTGACTTTC
- - TRBJ1-2 TRBV4-2 CASSQDRGGTANYGYTF TGTGCCAGCAGCCAAGATAGGGGAGGAACAGCTAACTATGGCTACACCTTC
TRBD2 - TRBJ2-3 TRBV24-1 CATSDLMTSGSTDTQYF TGTGCCACCAGTGATTTGATGACTAGCGGGAGCACAGATACGCAGTATTTT
- - TRBJ2-6 TRBV7-3 CASSLIPQRPTTGANVLTF TGTGCCAGCAGCTTAATCCCACAGCGGCCGACTACTGGGGCCAACGTCCTGACTTTC
- - TRBJ2-2 TRBV5-1 CASKGQLDTGELFF TGCGCCAGCAAAGGACAGCTTGACACCGGGGAGCTGTTTTTT
- - TRBJ2-7 TRBV15 CATSRDGTGGLSYEQYF TGTGCCACCAGCCGCGATGGTACTGGGGGACTTTCCTACGAGCAGTACTTC
- - TRBJ1-2 TRBV12-3/TRBV12-4 CASSFRRAYTF TGTGCCAGCAGTTTCCGGAGGGCCTACACCTTC
TRBD1 - TRBJ2-7 TRBV6-1 CASSVGTGTPSYEQYF TGTGCCAGCAGTGTCGGGACAGGGACTCCCTCCTACGAGCAGTACTTC
TRBD1 - TRBJ1-5 TRBV28 CASREPGGSRNQPQHF TGTGCCAGCAGAGAGCCAGGGGGCTCGCGCAATCAGCCCCAGCATTTT
TRBD1 - TRBJ2-7 TRBV18 CASSPAQGAYEQYF TGTGCCAGCTCACCGGCGCAGGGGGCGTACGAGCAGTACTTC
- - TRBJ2-3 TRBV28 CASSPGATRDVNTDTQYF TGTGCCAGCAGCCCAGGGGCGACCCGGGACGTAAACACAGATACGCAGTATTTT
TRBD2 - TRBJ2-7 TRBV18 CASSPGFSGSGEQYF TGTGCCAGCTCACCGGGGTTTAGCGGGAGTGGCGAGCAGTACTTC
- - TRBJ2-7 TRBV28 CASSLTPDWREQYF TGTGCCAGCAGTTTAACCCCGGACTGGAGGGAGCAGTACTTC
TRBD1 - TRBJ2-5 TRBV2 CASRTGTGGETQYF TGTGCCAGCAGAACCGGGACAGGAGGAGAGACCCAGTACTTC
- - TRBJ1-1 TRBV5-4 CASSLGGTGTEAFF TGTGCCAGCAGCTTGGGAGGGACTGGCACTGAAGCTTTCTTT
TRBD1 - TRBJ2-2 TRBV27 CASSFRGQGFAGELFF TGTGCCAGCAGTTTCCGTGGACAGGGCTTCGCCGGGGAGCTGTTTTTT
TRBD2 - TRBJ2-1 TRBV10-3 CAIRNSGRDNYNEQFF TGTGCCATCAGGAATAGCGGGAGGGATAACTACAATGAGCAGTTCTTC
- - TRBJ1-1 TRBV7-9 CASRAGMEGNSEAFF TGTGCCAGCAGGGCCGGGATGGAAGGAAACTCTGAAGCTTTCTTT
TRBD2 once TRBJ2-3 TRBV24-1 CATSDPGTSGDTQYF TGTGCCACCAGTGATCCCGGGACTAGCGGAGATACGCAGTATTTT
TRBD1 - TRBJ1-2 TRBV5-1 CASSSTGDYGYTF TGCGCCAGCAGCTCGACAGGGGACTATGGCTACACCTTC
- - TRBJ2-3 TRBV3-1/TRBV3-2 CASSQEDSAATDTQYF TGTGCCAGCAGCCAAGAGGATTCTGCGGCCACAGATACGCAGTATTTT
- - TRBJ2-1 TRBV15 CATSRGGGASYNEQFF TGTGCCACCAGCAGAGGTGGCGGTGCCTCCTACAATGAGCAGTTCTTC
- - TRBJ1-1 TRBV6-5 CASNKISLNTEAFF TGTGCCAGCAACAAGATAAGTTTGAACACTGAAGCTTTCTTT
TRBD2 - TRBJ2-7 TRBV19 CASSDPGRGLAYEQYF TGTGCCAGTTCCGATCCGGGGAGGGGACTAGCCTACGAGCAGTACTTC
TRBD1 once TRBJ1-5 TRBV5-8 CASSTDRSNQPQHF TGTGCCAGCAGTACGGACAGGAGTAATCAGCCCCAGCATTTT
- - TRBJ1-2 TRBV28 CASSLGPYGYTF TGTGCCAGCAGTTTAGGGCCCTATGGCTACACCTTC
- - TRBJ2-7 TRBV5-1 CASSLVGAGNAYEQYF TGCGCCAGCAGCTTGGTGGGAGCGGGTAACGCCTACGAGCAGTACTTC
TRBD1 - TRBJ1-2 TRBV19 CASSRGQGPAGYTF TGTGCCAGTAGTAGGGGACAGGGGCCGGCGGGCTACACCTTC
- - TRBJ2-1 TRBV7-9 CASSPSLTRTDEQFF TGTGCCAGCAGCCCATCCTTAACCCGAACGGATGAGCAGTTCTTC
TRBD1 - TRBJ1-2 TRBV28 CASSFGQADYGYTF TGTGCCAGCAGTTTCGGACAGGCGGACTATGGCTACACCTTC
TRBD1 - TRBJ2-7 TRBV5-1 CASSLGTGLSYEQYF TGCGCCAGCAGCCTTGGGACAGGTCTATCCTACGAGCAGTACTTC
- - TRBJ1-1 TRBV6-5 CASSYYPASRTEAFF TGTGCCAGCAGTTACTATCCAGCCTCGCGGACTGAAGCTTTCTTT
TRBD2 - TRBJ2-3 TRBV10-3 CAIGLAGGEDTQYF TGTGCCATCGGACTAGCGGGGGGAGAGGATACGCAGTATTTT
TRBD1 once TRBJ2-5 TRBV28 CASSSRGYETQYF TGTGCCAGCAGTTCCAGGGGGTATGAGACCCAGTACTTC
TRBD2 - TRBJ2-3 TRBV9 CASSVGGLAGVDTQYF TGTGCCAGCAGCGTAGGGGGACTAGCGGGAGTCGATACGCAGTATTTT
- - TRBJ1-4 TRBV11-2 CASSLVRGTEEKLFF TGTGCCAGCAGCTTAGTACGGGGAACGGAAGAAAAACTGTTTTTT
TRBD1 once TRBJ2-1 TRBV27 CASSLRTGPYNEQFF TGTGCCAGCAGTTTAAGGACAGGGCCCTACAATGAGCAGTTCTTC
- - TRBJ1-1 TRBV25-1 CASSDYRPGTGVRTEAFF TGTGCCAGCAGTGATTACCGCCCTGGGACTGGAGTGAGAACTGAAGCTTTCTTT
- once TRBJ2-3 TRBV9 CASSGGGGQDTQYF TGTGCCAGCAGCGGGGGAGGGGGGCAAGATACGCAGTATTTT